Below are 27 T cell receptor beta chains sequenced from a single sample in a study of blood T cell repertoires in COVID-19. Sequencing was performed with immunoSEQ multiplex PCR; in TCRdb, only in-frame clones are kept and a portion is missing. This repertoire shows approximately 200,000 clones, roughly nine tenths found once; its top ten account for less than 3%. The source material was peripheral blood. All receptors come from a woman between 25 and 40 years old with active or convalescent COVID-19.

This clone was picked up a small number of times. The genes are TRBV7-9 and TRBJ1-1; possibly TRBD1 for D (6 bases). Germline CDR1 is SEHNR and CDR2 is FQNEAQ (reference sequence). The length of the CDR3 is 12 residues. The V end lost 5 bases, the J end lost 4 bases, and 8 bases lay between the germline ends. CDR3 sequence: CASSRDITEAFF. DNA of the CDR3: TGTGCCAGCAGCCGGGACATCACTGAAGCTTTCTTT.

CDR3 region: CASSLSWHGANEQFF. The CDR3 DNA reads TGTGCCAGCAGCTTATCCTGGCATGGGGCCAATGAGCAGTTCTTC. J is TRBJ2-1 and V is TRBV7-8, with TRBD1 as a possible D gene (5 bases). Deletions cut 2 bases from V and 6 bases from J, with 14 bases between. Germline V gene data show CDR1 as SGHVS and CDR2 as FQNEAQ. The CDR3 has 15 amino acids.

The V call is TRBV3-1 (or the pseudogene TRBV3-2), the J call TRBJ2-7, with 8 bases that match TRBD2. This CDR3 spans 12 amino acids. The germline V gene has CDR1 LGHDT and CDR2 YNNKEL (reference sequence). After removal of 6 bases from V and 7 bases from J, the junction contained 5 bases not matched to a gene. DNA for the CDR3: TGTGCCAGCAGATCTAGCGGGTGGGAGCAGTACTTC. Its protein product is CASRSSGWEQYF.

The V call is TRBV12-3 or TRBV12-4, the J call TRBJ2-7; D might be TRBD2 (5 bases). The germline V and J ends were trimmed by 6 bases and 3 bases, with 12 bases remaining between them. The length of the CDR3 is 13 residues. In nucleotides, the CDR3 is TGTGCCAGCAGCGACGGGATCCACTACGAGCAGTACTTC. Translated: CASSDGIHYEQYF.

The rearrangement links TRBV6-1 to TRBJ1-6; the D is unclear. The CDR3 length is 14 residues. The germline CDR1 and CDR2 sequences are MNHNS and SASEGT. Trimming took off 2 bases at V and 10 bases at J, with 12 bases between the two ends. CDR3 protein: CASSEYLGDSPLHF. The CDR3 coding sequence is TGTGCCAGCAGTGAATACCTGGGAGACTCACCCCTCCACTTT.

The chain recombines TRBV19 with TRBJ1-3, with D tentatively TRBD1 (5 bases). CDR1 is LNHDA, CDR2 SQIVND, per germline (reference sequence). Trimming cost V 6 bases and J 4 bases, with 22 bases left between them. The CDR3 totals 17 residues. CDR3 residues: CASRTPAGGESGNTIYF. DNA for the CDR3: TGTGCCAGTAGGACCCCGGCCGGGGGAGAATCCGGAAACACCATATATTTT.

V and J are TRBV28 and TRBJ2-7; perhaps TRBD1 as D (6 bases). This CDR3 contains 15 residues. Trimming cost V 6 bases and J 0 bases, with 15 bases left between them. Per germline, CDR1 MDHEN and CDR2 SYDVKM. CDR3 sequence: CASRPYRESSYEQYF. The CDR3 region has the DNA TGTGCCAGCAGACCATACAGGGAGAGCTCCTACGAGCAGTACTTC. Full variable domain (remainder filled in from reference TRBV28 and TRBJ2-7): DVKVTQSSRYLVKRTGEKVFLECVQDMDHENMFWYRQDPGLGLRLIYFSYDVKMKEKGDIPEGYSVSREKKERFSLILESASTNQTSMYLCASRPYRESSYEQYFGPGTRLTVT.

This clone was counted a few times. This chain uses TRBV29-1 with TRBJ1-2, with no clear D. The CDR3 spans 16 residues. Trimming left V 5 bases short and J 0 bases short, with 19 bases between. Germline V gene data show CDR1 as SQVTM and CDR2 as ANQGSEA. CDR3 protein: CSVSPQMVGTNYGYTF. The CDR3 DNA reads TGCAGCGTTTCCCCCCAAATGGTCGGGACTAACTATGGCTACACCTTC.

The genes are TRBV7-9 and TRBJ2-7; 10 positions match TRBD1. The CDR3 sequence is 17 residues long. CDR1 is SEHNR and CDR2 is FQNEAQ in the germline V gene (reference sequence). J gave up 5 bases and V 3 bases, and 13 bases lay outside the gene matches. The CDR3, as DNA: TGTGCCAGCAGCTTGACTTCCGGGACAGGGGTGAGAGACGAGCAGTACTTC. It yields the protein CASSLTSGTGVRDEQYF.

This chain connects TRBV6-6 to TRBJ1-1, with no clear D. The CDR3 is 16 amino acids. Trimming pared 6 bases from V and 0 bases from J, leaving 17 bases between. Germline loops: CDR1 MNHNY, CDR2 SVGAGI (reference sequence). CDR3 nucleotides: TGTGCCAGCAGACCCGGCGGCGGCCCTCTGAACACTGAAGCTTTCTTT. The encoded protein is CASRPGGGPLNTEAFF.

This chain joins TRBV3-1 (or the pseudogene TRBV3-2) and TRBJ2-7, with 12 bases lining up with TRBD2. This CDR3 has 14 residues. V dropped 4 bases and J dropped 7; count of bases not matched to a gene: 5. Germline V lookup: CDR1 LGHDT, CDR2 YNNKEL (reference sequence). CDR3 coding DNA: TGTGCCAGCAGCCTCTACACTAGCGGGAGGGAGCAGTACTTC. Translated: CASSLYTSGREQYF.

The rearrangement links TRBV6-5 to TRBJ1-1, with 7 positions matching TRBD1. Germline V CDR1 and CDR2: MNHEY, SVGAGI. CDR3 length equals 12 residues. V gave up 6 bases and J gave up 11 bases; unmatched junction bases: 9. DNA for the CDR3: TGTGCCAGCAGCCCCCGGGGACAGCGGGCTTTCTTT. Translation gives CASSPRGQRAFF.

The V call is TRBV27, the J call TRBJ2-3, with 7 positions matching TRBD2. Germline CDR1 reads MNHEY; CDR2 reads SMNVEV (reference sequence). The CDR3 covers 13 residues. Germline trimming cut 6 bases from V and 3 bases from J; bases unmatched to any gene: 3. CDR3 protein: CASREGGTDTQYF. DNA of the CDR3: TGTGCCAGCAGGGAGGGAGGGACAGATACGCAGTATTTT.

Only a few counts were recorded for this clone. The V gene is TRBV5-4, the J gene TRBJ1-2, with D hard to call. The V and J ends lost 1 base and 4 bases respectively, with 14 bases between them. The germline V gene has CDR1 SGHNT and CDR2 YYREEE (reference sequence). The CDR3 covers 15 residues. The CDR3 DNA reads TGTGCCAGCAGCTTGAGTCCAGGCCTTTCCTATGGCTACACCTTC. Encoded protein: CASSLSPGLSYGYTF.

This clone has more than one count but fewer than ten. V gene TRBV20-1 combines with J gene TRBJ1-2; no clear D gene. The CDR3 runs to 12 residues. Germline V gene lookup returns CDR1 DFQATT and CDR2 SNEGSKA (reference sequence). V shed 3 bases and J shed 3 bases, with 8 bases lying between them. CDR3 sequence (DNA): TGCAGTGCTAGTATAGGAGACTATGGCTACACCTTC. This encodes CSASIGDYGYTF.

The chain couples TRBV5-5 to TRBJ1-2, with 7 bases identical to TRBD1. Germline lookup yields CDR1 SGHKS and CDR2 YYEKEE (reference sequence). V lost 1 base to trimming and J lost 8 bases; unmatched junction nucleotides: 8. The CDR3 sequence is 14 residues long. The CDR3 loop is CASSLWDGQEGYTF. DNA of the CDR3: TGTGCCAGCAGCTTGTGGGACGGACAGGAGGGCTACACCTTC. Filled out from reference TRBV5-5 and TRBJ1-2, the complete variable domain reads DAGVTQSPTHLIKTRGQQVTLRCSPISGHKSVSWYQQVLGQGPQFIFQYYEKEERGRGNFPDRFSARQFPNYSSELNVNALLLGDSALYLCASSLWDGQEGYTFGSGTRLTVV.

The chain has TRBV7-9 and TRBJ2-7, with D uncertain. Germline CDR1 reads SEHNR; CDR2 reads FQNEAQ (reference sequence). The CDR3 loop spans 12 amino acids. V lost 5 bases, J lost 1 base, and 6 bases lay in between. CDR3 DNA sequence: TGTGCCAGCAGCCCTCTTTCCTACGAGCAGTACTTC. This codes for CASSPLSYEQYF.

J is TRBJ1-1 and V is TRBV18, with D unresolved. V was shortened by 3 bases and J by 6 bases, with 8 bases between the two germline ends. Germline V gives CDR1 KGHSH, CDR2 LQKENI. The CDR3 is 12 amino acids. The CDR3 here is CASSPERAEAFF. The CDR3 nucleotides read TGTGCCAGCTCACCCGAACGGGCTGAAGCTTTCTTT.

This chain uses TRBV5-1 with TRBJ1-1, with 9 nucleotides matching TRBD1. Trimming removed 1 base from V and 2 bases from J; junction bases left unmatched: 3. CDR1 and CDR2 from the germline V gene are SGHRS and YFSETQ. The CDR3 length is 15 residues. The CDR3 reads CASSLLGQGNTEAFF. The DNA for the CDR3 is TGCGCCAGCAGCTTGCTGGGACAGGGAAACACTGAAGCTTTCTTT.

The chain combines TRBV19 with TRBJ1-1; maybe TRBD1 (5 bases). This CDR3 is 16 amino acids long. The germline V gene encodes CDR1 LNHDA and CDR2 SQIVND (reference sequence). The V end lost 6 bases, the J end lost 3 bases, and 20 bases lay between the germline ends. The CDR3 coding sequence is TGTGCCAGTAGCCCATCGAGGGAGGGACGGGACACTGAAGCTTTCTTT. Translation: CASSPSREGRDTEAFF.

In DNA form, the CDR3 reads TGTGCCAGCAGCCAAGATCTCGCACTCCCGGGATACACTGAAGCTTTCTTT. It yields the protein CASSQDLALPGYTEAFF. This sequence joins TRBV3-1 (or the pseudogene TRBV3-2) and TRBJ1-1; D is uncertain. Trimming stripped 0 bases from V and 3 bases from J, with 17 bases between. Germline CDR1 reads LGHDT; CDR2 reads YNNKEL (reference sequence). This CDR3 has 17 amino acids.

In nucleotides, the CDR3 is TGTGCCAGCAGCCCCCAGACAGGGACAAACACCATATATTTT. Amino acid sequence: CASSPQTGTNTIYF. The chain links TRBV28 to TRBJ1-3; 7 bases fit TRBD1. Unmatched junction bases numbered 8, after V lost 6 bases and J lost 6 bases. In germline, CDR1 is MDHEN, CDR2 SYDVKM. This CDR3 is built from 14 residues.

The chain combines TRBV2 with TRBJ2-7; possible D gene TRBD1, 5 bases. V was clipped by 0 bases and J by 1 base, with 7 bases between them. Germline CDR1 SNHLY, CDR2 FYNNEI. The CDR3 contains 14 residues. Here the CDR3 DNA reads TGTGCCAGCAGTGAAGCAGGGGTATCCTACGAGCAGTACTTC. It specifies CASSEAGVSYEQYF.

The chain has TRBV7-6 and TRBJ2-3; the match to TRBD2 covers 8 bases. Germline CDR1 is SGHVS and CDR2 is FNYEAQ. This CDR3 has 15 amino acids. V shed 5 bases, J shed 2 bases, and the junction held 6 bases outside the gene matches. CDR3 nucleotide sequence: TGTGCCAGCAGCCCGGGGGGGACCCTCACAGATACGCAGTATTTT. Translating it yields CASSPGGTLTDTQYF.

This clone was seen only a few times. The chain combines TRBV7-2 with TRBJ2-3; 16 bases are shared with TRBD2. The CDR3 totals 19 residues. With 2 bases clipped from V and 0 bases from J, the junction kept 5 bases outside the gene matches. Germline V gives CDR1 SGHTA, CDR2 FQGNSA. The DNA for the CDR3 is TGTGCCAGCAGCTTAAGGGGACTAGCGGGAGGGAGAAGCACAGATACGCAGTATTTT. Encoded protein: CASSLRGLAGGRSTDTQYF.

The chain couples TRBV3-1 (or the pseudogene TRBV3-2) to TRBJ1-5, with 11 bases fitting TRBD1. J lost 5 bases, V lost 0 bases, and 12 bases had no gene match. This CDR3 is built from 19 residues. The germline V gene encodes CDR1 LGHDT and CDR2 YNNKEL (reference sequence). For the CDR3, the DNA is TGTGCCAGCAGCCAAGATTCATATGGGACAGGGGGGTTCTATCAGCCCCAGCATTTT. This sequence encodes CASSQDSYGTGGFYQPQHF.

This sequence joins TRBV2 and TRBJ1-2; D unclear. The CDR3 covers 13 residues. Germline V gene data show CDR1 as SNHLY and CDR2 as FYNNEI. Trimming cost V 5 bases and J 4 bases, with 11 bases left between them. CDR3 coding DNA: TGTGCCAGCAGTCGGACTCCAGGCTATGGCTACACCTTC. Amino acids: CASSRTPGYGYTF.